This T cell receptor beta chain was recorded in a study of cytomegalovirus exposure and HLA in healthy donors. About this clone itself: Its antigen is not known.

PCR used 60 Vbeta primers and 13 Jbeta primers. Method: immunoSEQ multiplex PCR; TCRdb's copy keeps in-frame clones and lacks some. The table lists approximately 110,000 clones, around 73% of them singletons. V gave up 4 bases and J gave up 0 bases, with 10 bases separating them. The CDR3 runs to 15 residues. In germline, CDR1 is LGHNA, CDR2 YNFKEQ. Findings and limits, study-wide: In a later analysis, at a false discovery rate of 0.05, 15,000 to 20,000 TCR beta sequences matched HLA alleles.

The clonotype originates from a middle-aged man in good health and CMV-seronegative. The J gene is TRBJ1-3, the V gene TRBV4-2; D uncertain. Material: PBMCs. CDR3 DNA sequence: TGTGCCAGCAGCCCTGGCCATGGCTCTGGAAACACCATATATTTT. It translates to CASSPGHGSGNTIYF.